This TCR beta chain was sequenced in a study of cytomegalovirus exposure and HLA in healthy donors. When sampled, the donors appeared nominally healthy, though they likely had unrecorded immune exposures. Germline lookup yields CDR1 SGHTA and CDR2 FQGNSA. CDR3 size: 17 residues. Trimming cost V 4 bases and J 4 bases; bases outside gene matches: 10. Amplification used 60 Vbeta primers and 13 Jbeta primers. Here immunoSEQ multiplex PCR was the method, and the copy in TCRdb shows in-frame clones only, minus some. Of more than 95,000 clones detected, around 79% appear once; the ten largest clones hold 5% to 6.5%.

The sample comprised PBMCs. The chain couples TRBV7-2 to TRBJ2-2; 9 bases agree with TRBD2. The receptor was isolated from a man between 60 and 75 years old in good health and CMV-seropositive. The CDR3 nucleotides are TGTGCCAGCAGCTCAGTGCAGCGGGGGGTCCCCACCGGGGAGCTGTTTTTT. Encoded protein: CASSSVQRGVPTGELFF.